Following are 31 T cell receptor beta chains from one sample sequenced in a study of OX40 agonist ivuxolimab in advanced cancers. The assay was immunoSEQ multiplex PCR, and TCRdb's table has in-frame clones only and misses some. There are around 82,000 clones in the sample; more than 75% occur only once, and 0.45% to 0.6% lies in the top ten. Material: CD4+ or CD8+ T cells sorted from blood, obtained in a trial of the OX40 agonist ivuxolimab. The receptors stem from an adult with an advanced solid tumor such as melanoma, head and neck, liver or kidney cancer.

V is TRBV19 and J is TRBJ1-4; D gene ambiguous. The CDR3 loop spans 13 amino acids. The V and J ends lost 7 bases and 7 bases respectively, with 13 bases between them. CDR1 and CDR2 from the germline V gene are LNHDA and SQIVND (reference sequence). DNA for the CDR3: TGTGCCAGTAAGTTGGTGTCGGGTGAAAAACTGTTTTTT. Protein product: CASKLVSGEKLFF.

The chain recombines TRBV7-2 with TRBJ1-1; the D gene is possibly TRBD1 (5 bases). CDR1 SGHTA and CDR2 FQGNSA come from the germline V gene. CDR3 size: 15 residues. The V end was cut by 0 bases, the J end by 8 bases, with 16 bases between. The CDR3 reads CASSLAPFDSREAFF. CDR3 DNA: TGTGCCAGCAGCTTAGCCCCGTTTGACAGTCGAGAAGCTTTCTTT.

This chain uses TRBV9 with TRBJ2-5, with 10 bases lining up with TRBD2. Germline V gene lookup returns CDR1 SGDLS and CDR2 YYNGEE. The CDR3 sequence is 16 residues long. With V trimmed by 0 bases and J by 6 bases, 8 bases remained unmatched. The CDR3 DNA reads TGTGCCAGCAGCGTAGGAACCCAGCGGGGGGGTAAGACCCAGTACTTC. It is translated as CASSVGTQRGGKTQYF.

The V gene is TRBV19, the J gene TRBJ2-2, with D maybe TRBD1 (5 bases). In germline, CDR1 is LNHDA, CDR2 SQIVND (reference sequence). This CDR3 comprises 16 residues. V was cut by 5 bases and J by 4 bases, with 17 bases left in between. CDR3 in amino acids: CASSDRLRTLTGELFF. DNA of the CDR3: TGTGCCAGTAGTGATCGCCTGCGGACACTCACCGGGGAGCTGTTTTTT.

The genes are TRBV6-5 and TRBJ2-7; no reliable D call. The CDR3 loop spans 15 amino acids. Germline V gene data show CDR1 as MNHEY and CDR2 as SVGAGI. V lost 1 base and J lost 2, with 12 bases in between. In DNA, the CDR3 is TGTGCCAGCAGTTACTATCACCGTCAGACCTACGAGCAGTACTTC. Translation: CASSYYHRQTYEQYF.

This clone came up a few times. As DNA, the CDR3 is TGTGCCAGCAGCCGGGAACAGGGGTTTGGCTACACCTTC. Translated: CASSREQGFGYTF. The J gene is TRBJ1-2, the V gene TRBV5-4; 7 nucleotides match TRBD1. Losses at the gene ends were 4 bases for V and 7 bases for J; bases not matched to a gene: 7. The CDR3 is made up of 13 amino acids. The germline gives CDR1 SGHNT, CDR2 YYREEE (reference sequence).

The V call is TRBV6-1, the J call TRBJ1-1, with D uncertain. Germline CDR1 and CDR2: MNHNS and SASEGT. The CDR3 has 13 amino acids. The germline V and J ends were trimmed by 8 bases and 7 bases, with 17 bases remaining between them. The CDR3 is CASSYQKDGEAFF. The CDR3 DNA reads TGTGCCAGCTCATATCAAAAGGATGGTGAAGCTTTCTTT.

This chain joins TRBV6-5 and TRBJ2-3; D uncertain. The CDR3 extends over 13 amino acids. Trimming took off 2 bases at V and 2 bases at J, with 5 bases between the two ends. Per the germline V gene, CDR1 is MNHEY and CDR2 is SVGAGI. This chain's CDR3 is CASSYPPTDTQYF. DNA of the CDR3: TGTGCCAGCAGTTACCCCCCCACAGATACGCAGTATTTT.

This clone was counted a few times. The chain recombines TRBV19 with TRBJ1-2, with TRBD1 identical over 7 bases. Germline assignment: CDR1 LNHDA and CDR2 SQIVND (reference sequence). Losses at the gene ends were 2 bases for V and 4 bases for J; bases not matched to a gene: 4. The CDR3 length is 14 residues. The CDR3: CASSINRDSYGYTF. CDR3 DNA: TGTGCCAGTAGTATAAACCGGGACAGCTATGGCTACACCTTC. Using reference TRBV19 and TRBJ1-2 for the parts outside the CDR3, the full variable domain is DGGITQSPKYLFRKEGQNVTLSCEQNLNHDAMYWYRQDPGQGLRLIYYSQIVNDFQKGDIAEGYSVSREKKESFPLTVTSAQKNPTAFYLCASSINRDSYGYTFGSGTRLTVV.

The sample holds one count of this clone. This chain joins TRBV4-3 and TRBJ2-1; 7 nucleotides match TRBD2. The CDR3 extends over 14 amino acids. Trimming took 3 bases from V and 5 from J; bases not matched to a gene: 4. Germline CDR1 reads LGHNA; CDR2 reads YSLEER. DNA of the CDR3: TGCGCCAGCAGCCAGGGCGGGACTAACAATGAGCAGTTCTTC. Translated: CASSQGGTNNEQFF.

This clone was seen a handful of times. V and J are TRBV30 and TRBJ1-1; D remains unclear. Trimming removed 0 bases at V and 0 bases at J, with 11 bases between. The CDR3 runs to 15 residues. The germline CDR1 and CDR2 sequences are GTSNPN and SVGIG (reference sequence). In nucleotides, the CDR3 is TGTGCCTGGAGTGTAGCGGGTAAGGTGAACACTGAAGCTTTCTTT. Its translation is CAWSVAGKVNTEAFF.

V is TRBV10-3 and J is TRBJ1-1; D is ambiguous. There are 16 residues in the CDR3. Germline CDR1 reads ENHRY; CDR2 reads SYGVKD. V gave up 6 bases and J gave up 0 bases, with 17 bases separating them. This chain's CDR3 is CAIRSDTTGMNTEAFF. The CDR3 region has the DNA TGTGCCATCAGAAGCGACACGACGGGGATGAACACTGAAGCTTTCTTT.

This clone appeared once. This chain uses TRBV2 with TRBJ2-7, with 8 bases identical to TRBD2. The V gene end was trimmed by 7 bases and the J gene end by 0 bases; junction bases not matched to a gene: 14. The CDR3 totals 17 residues. CDR1 and CDR2 (germline): SNHLY, FYNNEI. The CDR3 nucleotides are TGTGCCAGCACTCTCGGGGGGGCGGACCCTAGCTCCTACGAGCAGTACTTC. Translation gives CASTLGGADPSSYEQYF.

This rearrangement joins TRBV9 to TRBJ1-6; perhaps TRBD1 as D (5 bases). The germline V gene encodes CDR1 SGDLS and CDR2 YYNGEE. The CDR3 has 13 amino acids. Trimming stripped 0 bases from V and 15 bases from J, with 13 bases between. Here the CDR3 reads CASSVALGDFLHF. In DNA, the CDR3 is TGTGCCAGCAGCGTAGCTTTGGGGGATTTCCTCCACTTT.

The rearrangement uses TRBV25-1 and TRBJ1-2; no clear D. V dropped 7 bases and J dropped 8 bases, with 11 bases sitting between them. The CDR3 consists of 11 residues. Germline loops: CDR1 MGHDK, CDR2 SYGVNS. CDR3 amino acids: CASKDYGGYTF. CDR3 in DNA: TGTGCCAGCAAGGATTATGGCGGCTACACCTTC.

This clone was observed a single time. The chain uses TRBV4-1 and TRBJ2-7; the D is unclear. Germline CDR1 MGHRA, CDR2 YSYEKL. This CDR3 has 11 residues. V was clipped by 5 bases and J by 6 bases, with 8 bases between them. The CDR3 DNA follows: TGCGCCAGCAGCGCCGGATTCGAGCAGTACTTC. Its protein product is CASSAGFEQYF.

This chain joins TRBV6-1 and TRBJ1-2, with D uncertain. Germline values: CDR1 MNHNS, CDR2 SASEGT. CDR3 length equals 11 residues. V was shortened by 5 bases and J by 7 bases, with 8 bases between the two germline ends. This CDR3 is CASSLLGGYTF. The CDR3 DNA follows: TGTGCCAGCAGTCTGTTGGGTGGCTACACCTTC.

This chain links TRBV6-5 with TRBJ1-2; TRBD1 is a possible D gene (5 bases). Germline values: CDR1 MNHEY, CDR2 SVGAGI. The V end lost 0 bases, the J end lost 3 bases, and 8 bases lay between the germline ends. The CDR3 extends over 14 amino acids. The CDR3: CASSYSGTYYGYTF. CDR3 sequence (DNA): TGTGCCAGCAGTTACTCAGGGACTTACTATGGCTACACCTTC.

The CDR3 coding sequence is TGCGCCAGCAGCTTGAGTTCCGACAACACTGAAGCTTTCTTT. It specifies CASSLSSDNTEAFF. The rearrangement links TRBV5-1 to TRBJ1-1, with D unclear. This CDR3 comprises 14 residues. CDR1 is SGHRS, CDR2 YFSETQ, per germline. Trimming pared 1 base from V and 2 bases from J, leaving 9 bases between.

CDR3 in amino acids: CASSMGQGQETQYF. As DNA, the CDR3 is TGTGCCAGCAGCATGGGACAGGGCCAAGAGACCCAGTACTTC. The gene calls are TRBV9 and TRBJ2-5, with 9 bases fitting TRBD1. J gave up 1 base and V 4 bases, and 2 bases lay outside the gene matches. The CDR3 is made up of 14 amino acids. Germline CDR1 is SGDLS and CDR2 is YYNGEE.

V gene TRBV9 combines with J gene TRBJ2-6; the D call may be TRBD1 or TRBD2 (5 bases each). V shed 8 bases and J shed 0 bases, with 18 bases lying between them. This CDR3 has 17 amino acids. From germline, CDR1 is SGDLS and CDR2 YYNGEE. The CDR3 here is CASYGGGPSSGANVLTF. In DNA, the CDR3 is TGTGCCAGTTACGGTGGGGGACCTAGCTCTGGGGCCAACGTCCTGACTTTC.

The rearrangement joins TRBV5-1 to TRBJ2-3; 14 bases fit TRBD2. The CDR3 is 16 amino acids. From germline, CDR1 is SGHRS and CDR2 YFSETQ. V lost 0 bases and J lost 5; bases outside the gene matches: 2. The CDR3 spells CASSLGTSGGIDTQYF. The DNA for the CDR3 is TGCGCCAGCAGCTTGGGGACTAGCGGGGGGATAGATACGCAGTATTTT.

The chain is built from TRBV19 and TRBJ1-2; D not certain. The CDR3 loop spans 15 amino acids. Trimming pared 3 bases from V and 3 bases from J, leaving 14 bases between. Germline assignment: CDR1 LNHDA and CDR2 SQIVND (reference sequence). The chain's CDR3 is CASSMERSTYYGYTF. The CDR3 DNA reads as TGTGCCAGTAGTATGGAACGCTCAACCTACTATGGCTACACCTTC.

The V gene is TRBV10-1, the J gene TRBJ1-6; D is unresolved. The germline V gene encodes CDR1 WNHNN and CDR2 SYGVQD (reference sequence). V was pared by 4 bases and J by 0 bases, with 22 bases between. The CDR3 loop spans 20 amino acids. The CDR3 sequence: CASSVPLPNRLSSYNSPLHF. CDR3 nucleotides: TGCGCCAGCAGTGTACCCCTGCCAAACCGACTAAGCTCCTATAATTCACCCCTCCACTTT.

This clone showed up just once. The chain uses TRBV2 and TRBJ2-3; TRBD2 matches at 7 bases. Germline V gene lookup returns CDR1 SNHLY and CDR2 FYNNEI. The CDR3 runs to 16 residues. Trimming removed 5 bases from V and 2 bases from J; junction bases left unmatched: 10. The CDR3 loop reads CASSQEVGGYTDTQYF. CDR3 sequence (DNA): TGTGCCAGCAGTCAGGAAGTGGGGGGGTACACAGATACGCAGTATTTT.

V usage is TRBV6-5 and J usage is TRBJ2-1, with unresolved D. V was pared by 2 bases and J by 7 bases, with 6 bases between. The CDR3 length is 12 residues. Germline CDR1 MNHEY, CDR2 SVGAGI. CDR3 protein: CASSYSLNEQFF. In DNA, the CDR3 is TGTGCCAGCAGTTACAGTCTGAATGAGCAGTTCTTC.

This clone showed up just once. V gene TRBV18 combines with J gene TRBJ2-5; 7 positions agree with TRBD2. The germline V gene encodes CDR1 KGHSH and CDR2 LQKENI. V trimming: 3 bases; J trimming: 1 base; junction bases outside the gene matches: 8. This CDR3 region has 16 residues. The CDR3 loop is CASSPWTSSVQETQYF. In DNA, the CDR3 is TGTGCCAGCTCACCCTGGACTAGTTCAGTCCAAGAGACCCAGTACTTC.

The chain joins TRBV10-1 to TRBJ2-5; D is perhaps TRBD1 or TRBD2 (5 bases each). This CDR3 region has 16 residues. The germline gives CDR1 WNHNN, CDR2 SYGVQD (reference sequence). The ends were cut back, 7 bases at V and 0 bases at J, with 18 bases in the middle. CDR3 bases: TGCGCCAGCAACGGGACGTACTCGGGGTACCAAGAGACCCAGTACTTC. Translating gives CASNGTYSGYQETQYF.

V gene TRBV2 combines with J gene TRBJ1-2; no clear D gene. V lost 2 bases and J lost 1, with 5 bases in between. The CDR3 length is 13 residues. Germline lookup yields CDR1 SNHLY and CDR2 FYNNEI. The CDR3 DNA reads as TGTGCCAGCAGTGAACAGGTTAACTATGGCTACACCTTC. It codes for CASSEQVNYGYTF.

The genes are TRBV7-9 and TRBJ1-2; TRBD1 is a possible D gene (5 bases). Germline CDR1 and CDR2: SEHNR and FQNEAQ (reference sequence). With 5 bases removed from V and 6 bases from J, the gap between germline ends came to 13 bases. The CDR3 covers 13 residues. The CDR3 bases are TGTGCCAGCAGCCAACGGCGGGGGGATGGCTACACCTTC. It encodes CASSQRRGDGYTF.

The chain recombines TRBV14 with TRBJ2-5; D is unresolved. Germline V gene sequence: CDR1 SGHDN, CDR2 FVKESK. V was clipped by 2 bases and J by 6 bases, with 7 bases between them. CDR3 length: 12 residues. In nucleotides, the CDR3 is TGTGCCAGCAGCCAATTAGTGCAGACCCAGTACTTC. Translation gives CASSQLVQTQYF.